Sequencing of this TCR beta chain was carried out in a study of T cells after yellow fever vaccination. Across the whole study: Fractions containing few cells were prepared with SMART-Seq v4 Ultra Low Input.

TCRdb redid the calling of the 5' RACE reads with MiXCR, one entry per CDR3 protein. The table lists roughly 45,000 distinct CDR3 sequences, about 7% of them singletons. Trimming shortened V by 3 bases and J by 1 base, and 15 bases separated the two germline ends. Germline lookup yields CDR1 MNHEY and CDR2 SMNVEV (reference sequence). The CDR3 is 16 amino acids. This clonotype was seen many times. This clonotype originated in a man between 25 and 39 years old who received the YFV17D yellow fever vaccine. The V and J genes are TRBV27 and TRBJ1-1, with D possibly being TRBD1 (5 bases). The source material was CD8+ T cells not binding an NS4B(214-222) dextramer, sorted from PBMCs, sampled 45 days after the yellow fever booster vaccination. CDR3 sequence reads: CASSLGVEPGNTEAFF. In nucleotides, the CDR3 is TGTGCCAGCAGTTTGGGGGTTGAGCCTGGGAACACTGAAGCTTTCTTT.